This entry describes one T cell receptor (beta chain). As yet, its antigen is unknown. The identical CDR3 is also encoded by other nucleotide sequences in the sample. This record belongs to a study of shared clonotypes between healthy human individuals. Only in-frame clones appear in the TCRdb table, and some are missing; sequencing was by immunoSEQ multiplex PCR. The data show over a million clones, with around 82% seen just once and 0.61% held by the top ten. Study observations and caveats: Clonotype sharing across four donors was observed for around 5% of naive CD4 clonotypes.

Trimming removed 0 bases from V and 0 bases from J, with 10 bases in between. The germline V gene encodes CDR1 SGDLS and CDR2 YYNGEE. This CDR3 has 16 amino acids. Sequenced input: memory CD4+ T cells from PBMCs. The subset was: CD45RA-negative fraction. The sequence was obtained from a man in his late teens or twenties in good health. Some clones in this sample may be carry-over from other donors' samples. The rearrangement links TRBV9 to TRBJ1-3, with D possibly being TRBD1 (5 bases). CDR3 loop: CASSVGGDFSGNTIYF. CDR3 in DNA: TGTGCCAGCAGCGTAGGTGGGGACTTCTCTGGAAACACCATATATTTT. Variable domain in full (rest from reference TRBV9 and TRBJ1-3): DSGVTQTPKHLITATGQRVTLRCSPRSGDLSVYWYQQSLDQGLQFLIQYYNGEERAKGNILERFSAQQFPDLHSELNLSSLELGDSALYFCASSVGGDFSGNTIYFGEGSWLTVV.